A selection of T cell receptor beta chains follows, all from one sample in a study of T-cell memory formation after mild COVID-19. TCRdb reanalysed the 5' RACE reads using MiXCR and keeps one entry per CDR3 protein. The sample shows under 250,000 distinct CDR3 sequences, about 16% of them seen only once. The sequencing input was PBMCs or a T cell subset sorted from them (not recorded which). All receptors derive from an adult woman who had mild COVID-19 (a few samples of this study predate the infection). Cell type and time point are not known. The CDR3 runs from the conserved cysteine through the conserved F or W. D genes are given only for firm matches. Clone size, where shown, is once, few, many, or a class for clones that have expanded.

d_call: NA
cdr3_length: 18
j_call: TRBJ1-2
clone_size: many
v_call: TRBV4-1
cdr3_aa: CASSQDQGATWSKSGYTF
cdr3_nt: TGCGCCAGCAGCCAAGATCAGGGCGCAACTTGGAGTAAATCTGGCTACACCTTC

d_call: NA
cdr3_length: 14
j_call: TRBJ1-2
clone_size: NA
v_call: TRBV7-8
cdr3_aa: CASSLVQTNYGYTF
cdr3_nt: TGTGCCAGCAGCTTAGTACAGACTAACTATGGCTACACCTTC

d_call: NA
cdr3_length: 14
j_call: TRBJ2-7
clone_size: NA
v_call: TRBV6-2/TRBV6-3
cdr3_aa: CASSSLVAAYEQYF
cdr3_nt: TGTGCCAGCAGCTCCCTGGTAGCTGCCTACGAGCAGTACTTC

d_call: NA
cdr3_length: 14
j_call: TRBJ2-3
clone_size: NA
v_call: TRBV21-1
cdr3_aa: CASSKRENTDTQYF
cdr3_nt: TGTGCCAGCAGTAAGCGGGAGAACACAGATACGCAGTATTTT

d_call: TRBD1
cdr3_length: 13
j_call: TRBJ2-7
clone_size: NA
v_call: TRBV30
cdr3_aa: CAWAGQGWYEQYF
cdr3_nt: TGTGCCTGGGCGGGACAGGGGTGGTACGAGCAGTACTTC

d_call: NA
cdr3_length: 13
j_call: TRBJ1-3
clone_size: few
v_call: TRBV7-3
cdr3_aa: CASSPGAGNTIYF
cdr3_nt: TGTGCCAGCAGCCCAGGAGCTGGAAACACCATATATTTT

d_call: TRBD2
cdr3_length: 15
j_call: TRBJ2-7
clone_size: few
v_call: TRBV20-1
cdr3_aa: CSASVLSGRAYEQYF
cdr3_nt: TGCAGTGCTAGCGTTCTCAGCGGGAGGGCCTACGAGCAGTACTTC

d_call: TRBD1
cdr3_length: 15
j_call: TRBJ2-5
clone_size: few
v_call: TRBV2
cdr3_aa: CASSKDRTIQETQYF
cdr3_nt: TGTGCCAGCAGTAAGGACAGGACCATTCAAGAGACCCAGTACTTC

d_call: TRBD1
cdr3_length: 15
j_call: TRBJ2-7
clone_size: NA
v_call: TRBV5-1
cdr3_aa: CASSLETGGHDEQYF
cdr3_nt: TGCGCCAGCAGCTTGGAAACAGGGGGCCACGACGAGCAGTACTTC

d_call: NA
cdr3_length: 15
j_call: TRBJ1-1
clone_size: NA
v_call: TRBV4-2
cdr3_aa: CASSRIDRGGTEAFF
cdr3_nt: TGTGCCAGCAGCCGGATCGATAGGGGCGGCACTGAAGCTTTCTTT

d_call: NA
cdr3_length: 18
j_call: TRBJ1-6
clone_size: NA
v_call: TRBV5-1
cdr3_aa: CASSQSPQHRDYNSPLHF
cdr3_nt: TGCGCCAGCAGTCAATCACCCCAGCACAGGGACTATAATTCACCCCTCCACTTT

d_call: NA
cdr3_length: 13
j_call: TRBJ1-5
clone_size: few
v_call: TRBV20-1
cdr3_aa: CSASPGSNQPQHF
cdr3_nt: TGCAGTGCTAGTCCAGGTAGCAATCAGCCCCAGCATTTT

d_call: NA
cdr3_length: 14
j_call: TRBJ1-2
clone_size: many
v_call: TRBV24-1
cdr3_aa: CATSEPTGYYGYTF
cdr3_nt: TGTGCCACCAGTGAGCCGACAGGCTACTATGGCTACACCTTC

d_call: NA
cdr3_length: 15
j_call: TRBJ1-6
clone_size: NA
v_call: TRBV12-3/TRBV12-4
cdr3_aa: CASRGGRAYNSPLHF
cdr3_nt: TGTGCCAGCAGGGGGGGCCGGGCCTATAATTCACCCCTCCACTTT

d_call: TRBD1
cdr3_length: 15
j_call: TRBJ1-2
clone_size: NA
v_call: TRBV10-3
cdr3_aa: CAIGLGLGGAYGYTF
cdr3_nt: TGTGCCATCGGCCTCGGGTTAGGGGGCGCATATGGCTACACCTTC

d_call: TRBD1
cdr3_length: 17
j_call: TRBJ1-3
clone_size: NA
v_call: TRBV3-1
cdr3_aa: CASSQDKTGSSGNTIYF
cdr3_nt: TGTGCCAGCAGCCAAGACAAGACAGGGAGCTCTGGAAACACCATATATTTT

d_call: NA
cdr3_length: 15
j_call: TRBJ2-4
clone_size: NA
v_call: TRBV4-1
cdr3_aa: CASSQDWGLKNIQYF
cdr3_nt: TGCGCCAGCAGCCAAGATTGGGGACTTAAAAACATTCAGTACTTC

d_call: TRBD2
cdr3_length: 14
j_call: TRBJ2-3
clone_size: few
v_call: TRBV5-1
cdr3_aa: CASSGTSGSDTQYF
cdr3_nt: TGCGCCAGCAGTGGGACTAGCGGCTCAGATACGCAGTATTTT